Following are 2 T cell receptor beta chains from one sample sequenced in a study of PD-L1 blockade in urothelial cancer. Stated time point: pretreatment peripheral blood. This table comes from immunoSEQ multiplex PCR, and its TCRdb copy is limited to in-frame clones, with some not included. The sample lists tens of thousands of clones; roughly 89% were seen once. Specimen: PBMCs, collected around atezolizumab (anti-PD-L1) treatment. These receptors all stem from a man aged 60 to 75 with urothelial cancer.

This clone was picked up a small number of times. The chain combines TRBV5-1 with TRBJ2-3, with TRBD1 as a possible D gene (5 bases). Deletions cut 0 bases from V and 2 bases from J, with 7 bases between. Germline V gene data show CDR1 as SGHRS and CDR2 as YFSETQ. The CDR3 sequence is 14 residues long. The chain's CDR3 is CASSLGQNTDTQYF. CDR3 nucleotide sequence: TGCGCCAGCAGCTTGGGACAGAACACAGATACGCAGTATTTT.

V is TRBV5-5 and J is TRBJ2-3; D not resolved. Between the trimmed V and J ends, which lost 0 bases and 2 bases, there was a span of 10 bases. CDR1 is SGHKS and CDR2 is YYEKEE in the germline V gene (reference sequence). This CDR3 is 15 amino acids long. The CDR3, as DNA: TGTGCCAGCAGCTTGGTGGTCTATACCACAGATACGCAGTATTTT. It translates to CASSLVVYTTDTQYF.